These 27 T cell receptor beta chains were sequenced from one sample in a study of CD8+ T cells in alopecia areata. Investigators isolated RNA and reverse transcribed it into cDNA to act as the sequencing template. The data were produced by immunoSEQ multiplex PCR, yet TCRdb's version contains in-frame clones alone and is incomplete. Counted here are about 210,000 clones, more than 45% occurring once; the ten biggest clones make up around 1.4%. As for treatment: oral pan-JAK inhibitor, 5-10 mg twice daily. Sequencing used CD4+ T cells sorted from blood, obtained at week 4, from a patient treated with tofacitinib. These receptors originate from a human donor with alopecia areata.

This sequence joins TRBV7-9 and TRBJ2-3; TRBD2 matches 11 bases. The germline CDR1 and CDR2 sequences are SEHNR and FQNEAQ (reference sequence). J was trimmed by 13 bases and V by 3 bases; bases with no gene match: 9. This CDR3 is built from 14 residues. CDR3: CASSFMTSGAGEYF. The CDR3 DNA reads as TGTGCCAGCAGCTTCATGACTAGCGGGGCCGGCGAGTATTTT.

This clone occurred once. As DNA, the CDR3 is TGTGCCAGCAGTGCACTAGCGGGGGGGATTTACAATGAGCAGTTCTTC. This codes for CASSALAGGIYNEQFF. J is TRBJ2-1 and V is TRBV27; 13 bases align to TRBD2. J gave up 4 bases and V 5 bases, and 5 bases lay outside the gene matches. The CDR3 is made up of 16 amino acids. Germline V gene sequence: CDR1 MNHEY, CDR2 SMNVEV (reference sequence).

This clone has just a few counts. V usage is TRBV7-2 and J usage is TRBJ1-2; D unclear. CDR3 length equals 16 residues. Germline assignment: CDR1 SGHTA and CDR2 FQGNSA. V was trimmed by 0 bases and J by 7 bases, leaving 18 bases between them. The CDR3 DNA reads TGTGCCAGCAGCTTAGCCCCCCTGCAGGTAGAGAGTGGCTACACCTTC. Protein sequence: CASSLAPLQVESGYTF.

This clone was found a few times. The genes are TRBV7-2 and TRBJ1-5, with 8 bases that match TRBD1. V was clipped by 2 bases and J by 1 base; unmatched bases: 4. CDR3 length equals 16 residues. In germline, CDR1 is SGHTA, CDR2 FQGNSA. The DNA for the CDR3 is TGTGCCAGCAGCTTATCAGGGGGCGCGAGCAATCAGCCCCAGCATTTT. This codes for CASSLSGGASNQPQHF.

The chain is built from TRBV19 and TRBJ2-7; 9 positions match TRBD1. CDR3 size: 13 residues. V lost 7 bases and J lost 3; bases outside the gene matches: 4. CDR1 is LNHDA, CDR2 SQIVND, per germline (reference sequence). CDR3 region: CASTSGQGYEQYF. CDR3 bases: TGTGCCAGTACCTCGGGACAGGGCTACGAGCAGTACTTC.

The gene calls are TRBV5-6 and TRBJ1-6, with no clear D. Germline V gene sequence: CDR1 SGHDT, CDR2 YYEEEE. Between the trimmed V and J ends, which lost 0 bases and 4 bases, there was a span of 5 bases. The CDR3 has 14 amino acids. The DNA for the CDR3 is TGTGCCAGCAGCTTGGTAGGGTATAATTCACCCCTCCACTTT. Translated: CASSLVGYNSPLHF.

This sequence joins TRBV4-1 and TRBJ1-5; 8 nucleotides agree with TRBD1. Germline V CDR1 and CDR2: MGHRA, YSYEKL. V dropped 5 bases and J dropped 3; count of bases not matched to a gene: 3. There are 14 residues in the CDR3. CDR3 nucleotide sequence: TGCGCCAGCAGCGAGACAGGGGACAATCAGCCCCAGCATTTT. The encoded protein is CASSETGDNQPQHF.

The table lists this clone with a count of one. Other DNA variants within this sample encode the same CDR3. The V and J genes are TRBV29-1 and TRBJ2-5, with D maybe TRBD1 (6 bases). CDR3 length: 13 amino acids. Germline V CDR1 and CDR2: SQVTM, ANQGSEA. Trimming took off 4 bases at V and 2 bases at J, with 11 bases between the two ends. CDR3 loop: CSVGPGQQETQYF. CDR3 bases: TGCAGCGTTGGGCCGGGACAACAAGAGACCCAGTACTTC.

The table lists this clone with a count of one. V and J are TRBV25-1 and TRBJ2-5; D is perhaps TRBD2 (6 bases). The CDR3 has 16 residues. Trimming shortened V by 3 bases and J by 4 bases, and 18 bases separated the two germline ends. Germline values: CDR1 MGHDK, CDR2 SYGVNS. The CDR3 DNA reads TGTGCCAGCAGTGATTCCGGGGGATCATGGGGAGAGACCCAGTACTTC. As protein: CASSDSGGSWGETQYF.

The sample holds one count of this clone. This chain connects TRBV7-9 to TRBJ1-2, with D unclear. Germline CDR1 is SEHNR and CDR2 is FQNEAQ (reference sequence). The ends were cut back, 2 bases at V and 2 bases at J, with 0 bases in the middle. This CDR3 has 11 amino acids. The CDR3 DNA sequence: TGTGCCAGCAGCTTAAACTATGGCTACACCTTC. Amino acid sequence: CASSLNYGYTF.

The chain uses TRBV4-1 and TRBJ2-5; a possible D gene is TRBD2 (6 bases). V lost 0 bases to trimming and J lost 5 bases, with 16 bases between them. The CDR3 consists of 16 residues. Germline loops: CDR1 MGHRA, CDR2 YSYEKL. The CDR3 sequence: CASSQDSTAGRETQYF. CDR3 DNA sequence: TGCGCCAGCAGCCAAGACTCGACCGCAGGGAGGGAGACCCAGTACTTC.

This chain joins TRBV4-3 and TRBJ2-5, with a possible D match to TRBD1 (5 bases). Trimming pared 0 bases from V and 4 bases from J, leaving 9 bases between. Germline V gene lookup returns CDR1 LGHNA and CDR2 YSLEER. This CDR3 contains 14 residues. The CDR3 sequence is CASSQDRVGETQYF. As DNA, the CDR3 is TGCGCCAGCAGCCAAGACAGGGTTGGAGAGACCCAGTACTTC.

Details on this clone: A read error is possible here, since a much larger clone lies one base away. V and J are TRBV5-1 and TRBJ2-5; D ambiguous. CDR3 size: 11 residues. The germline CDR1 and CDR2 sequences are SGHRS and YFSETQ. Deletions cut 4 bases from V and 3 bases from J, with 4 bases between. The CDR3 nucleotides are TGCGCCAGCAGCGTGGAAGAGACCCAGTACTTC. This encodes CASSVEETQYF.

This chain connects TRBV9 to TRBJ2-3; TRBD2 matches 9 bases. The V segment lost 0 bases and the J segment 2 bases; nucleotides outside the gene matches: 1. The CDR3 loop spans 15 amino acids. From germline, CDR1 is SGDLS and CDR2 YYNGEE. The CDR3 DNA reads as TGTGCCAGCAGCGTAGGCGGGGGGGCCACAGATACGCAGTATTTT. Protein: CASSVGGGATDTQYF. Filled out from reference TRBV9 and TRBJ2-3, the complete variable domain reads DSGVTQTPKHLITATGQRVTLRCSPRSGDLSVYWYQQSLDQGLQFLIQYYNGEERAKGNILERFSAQQFPDLHSELNLSSLELGDSALYFCASSVGGGATDTQYFGPGTRLTVL.

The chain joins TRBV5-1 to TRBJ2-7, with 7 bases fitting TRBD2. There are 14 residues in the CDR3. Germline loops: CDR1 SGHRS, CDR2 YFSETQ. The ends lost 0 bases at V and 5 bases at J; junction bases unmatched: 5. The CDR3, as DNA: TGCGCCAGCAGCTTGGGGCCCCGGGAGGACGAGCAGTACTTC. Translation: CASSLGPREDEQYF.

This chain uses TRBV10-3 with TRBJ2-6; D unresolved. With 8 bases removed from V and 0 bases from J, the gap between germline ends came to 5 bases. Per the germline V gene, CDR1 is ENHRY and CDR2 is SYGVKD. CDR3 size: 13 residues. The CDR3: CAIRISGANVLTF. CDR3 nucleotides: TGTGCCATCCGCATCTCTGGGGCCAACGTCCTGACTTTC.

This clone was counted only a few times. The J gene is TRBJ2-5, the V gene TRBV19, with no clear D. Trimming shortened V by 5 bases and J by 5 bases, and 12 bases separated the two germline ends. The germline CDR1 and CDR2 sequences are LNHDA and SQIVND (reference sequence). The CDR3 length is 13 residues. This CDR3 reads CASSDVRGETQYF. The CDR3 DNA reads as TGTGCCAGTAGTGACGTCCGTGGGGAGACCCAGTACTTC.

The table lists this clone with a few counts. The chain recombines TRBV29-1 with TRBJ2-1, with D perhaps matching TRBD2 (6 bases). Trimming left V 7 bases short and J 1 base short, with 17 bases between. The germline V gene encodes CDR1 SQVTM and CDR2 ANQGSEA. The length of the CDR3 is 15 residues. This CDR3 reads CSAALGLPSYNEQFF. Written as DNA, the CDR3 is TGCAGCGCAGCCTTGGGACTGCCGTCCTACAATGAGCAGTTCTTC.

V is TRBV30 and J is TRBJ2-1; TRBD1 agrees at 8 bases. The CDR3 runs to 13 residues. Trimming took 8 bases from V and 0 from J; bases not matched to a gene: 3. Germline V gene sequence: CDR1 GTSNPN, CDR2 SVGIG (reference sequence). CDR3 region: CATDRGSYNEQFF. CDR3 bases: TGTGCCACAGACAGGGGCTCCTACAATGAGCAGTTCTTC. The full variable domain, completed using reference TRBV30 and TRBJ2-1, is SQTIHQWPATLVQPVGSPLSLECTVEGTSNPNLYWYRQAAGRGLQLLFYSVGIGQISSEVPQNLSASRPQDRQFILSSKKLLLSDSGFYLCATDRGSYNEQFFGPGTRLTVL.

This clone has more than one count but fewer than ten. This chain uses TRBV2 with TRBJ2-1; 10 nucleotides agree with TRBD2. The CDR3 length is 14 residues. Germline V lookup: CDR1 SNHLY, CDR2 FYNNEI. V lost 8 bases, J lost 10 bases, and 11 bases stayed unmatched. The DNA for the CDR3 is TGTGCCAGCTTGATTAGCGGGGGGTTCAGCGAGCAGTTCTTC. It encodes CASLISGGFSEQFF.

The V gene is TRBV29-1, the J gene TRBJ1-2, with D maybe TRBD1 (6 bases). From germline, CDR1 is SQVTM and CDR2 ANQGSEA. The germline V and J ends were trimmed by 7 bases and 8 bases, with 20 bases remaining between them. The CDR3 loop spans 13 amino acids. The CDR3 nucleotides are TGCAGCGGCTACAGGGCAGCACCATCGGGCTACACCTTC. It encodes CSGYRAAPSGYTF. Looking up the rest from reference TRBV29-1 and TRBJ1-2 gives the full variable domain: SAVISQKPSRDICQRGTSLTIQCQVDSQVTMMFWYRQQPGQSLTLIATANQGSEATYESGFVIDKFPISRPNLTFSTLTVSNMSPEDSSIYLCSGYRAAPSGYTFGSGTRLTVV.

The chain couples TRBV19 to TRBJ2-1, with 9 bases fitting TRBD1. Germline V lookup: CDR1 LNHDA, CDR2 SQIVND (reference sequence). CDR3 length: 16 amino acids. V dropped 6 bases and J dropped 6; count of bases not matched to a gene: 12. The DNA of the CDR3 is TGTGCCAGTAGGGACAGGGGTACAGGCCCAAGCAATGAGCAGTTCTTC. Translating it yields CASRDRGTGPSNEQFF.

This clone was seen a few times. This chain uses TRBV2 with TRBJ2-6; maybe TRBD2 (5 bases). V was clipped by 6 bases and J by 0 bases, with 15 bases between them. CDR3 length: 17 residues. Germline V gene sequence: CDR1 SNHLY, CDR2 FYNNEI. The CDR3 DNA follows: TGTGCCAGCAGGAGGGAACTAACAAACTCTGGGGCCAACGTCCTGACTTTC. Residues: CASRRELTNSGANVLTF.

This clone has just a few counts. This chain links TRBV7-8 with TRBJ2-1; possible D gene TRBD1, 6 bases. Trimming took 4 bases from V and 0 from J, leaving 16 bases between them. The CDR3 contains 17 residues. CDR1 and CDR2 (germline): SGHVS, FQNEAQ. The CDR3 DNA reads TGTGCCAGCAGCTGGGGTATTGGACAGACCTCCTACAATGAGCAGTTCTTC. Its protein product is CASSWGIGQTSYNEQFF.

The CDR3 DNA reads TGTGCCAGCAGCAAGGGACAGGGGAAGACTGAAGCTTTCTTT. It is translated as CASSKGQGKTEAFF. This chain joins TRBV14 and TRBJ1-1; 10 bases are shared with TRBD1. Germline V gives CDR1 SGHDN, CDR2 FVKESK. J lost 5 bases, V lost 5 bases, and 5 bases had no gene match. This CDR3 region has 14 residues.

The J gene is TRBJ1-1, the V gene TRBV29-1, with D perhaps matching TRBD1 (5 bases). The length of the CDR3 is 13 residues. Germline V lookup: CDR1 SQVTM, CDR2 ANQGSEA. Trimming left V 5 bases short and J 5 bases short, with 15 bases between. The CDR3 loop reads CSVQQGGVTEAFF. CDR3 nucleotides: TGCAGCGTTCAGCAGGGCGGGGTGACTGAAGCTTTCTTT.

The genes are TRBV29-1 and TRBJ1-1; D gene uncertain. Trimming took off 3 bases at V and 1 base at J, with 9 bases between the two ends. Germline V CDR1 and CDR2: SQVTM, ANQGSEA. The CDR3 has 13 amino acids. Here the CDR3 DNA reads TGCAGCGTTGAGGTCAGGAAGAACACTGAAGCTTTCTTT. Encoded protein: CSVEVRKNTEAFF.